Following are 30 T cell receptor beta chains from one sample sequenced in a study of blood T cell repertoires in COVID-19. Profiled with immunoSEQ multiplex PCR; TCRdb holds only in-frame clones, not every one. This table holds fewer than 250,000 clones, 86% found once. The source material was peripheral blood. These receptors were obtained from a woman aged 50 to 65 with acute or convalescent COVID-19.

The chain employs TRBV10-3 and TRBJ2-7, with D perhaps matching TRBD1 (6 bases). The V and J ends lost 10 bases and 2 bases respectively, with 18 bases between them. The CDR3 contains 14 residues. Germline V gene lookup returns CDR1 ENHRY and CDR2 SYGVKD. CDR3 protein: CASLQGDLTYEQYF. CDR3 nucleotides: TGTGCCAGTTTACAGGGCGACCTCACCTACGAGCAGTACTTC.

V is TRBV18 and J is TRBJ2-3; D is unclear. Per germline, CDR1 KGHSH and CDR2 LQKENI. V gave up 0 bases and J gave up 3 bases, with 4 bases separating them. This CDR3 contains 13 residues. The CDR3 DNA sequence: TGTGCCAGCTCACCACCTATGACAGATACGCAGTATTTT. This codes for CASSPPMTDTQYF.

This clone was seen just once. The CDR3 sequence: CASSSSVGGSNEKLFF. CDR3 bases: TGCGCCAGCAGCTCCTCGGTCGGGGGTTCTAATGAAAAACTGTTTTTT. This chain joins TRBV5-1 and TRBJ1-4; TRBD1 might be the D (5 bases). CDR1 is SGHRS and CDR2 is YFSETQ in the germline V gene. The CDR3 has 16 residues. Trimming pared 3 bases from V and 3 bases from J, leaving 15 bases between.

As DNA, the CDR3 is TGTGCAAGTCGCCACCGGTCGGGTGAAAAACTGTTTTTT. Protein sequence: CASRHRSGEKLFF. The rearrangement joins TRBV12-2 to TRBJ1-4. TRBV12-2 corresponds to a pseudogene. The CDR3 consists of 13 residues.

This rearrangement joins TRBV19 to TRBJ1-4; possible D gene TRBD1, 6 bases. Per germline, CDR1 LNHDA and CDR2 SQIVND (reference sequence). This CDR3 region has 14 residues. The V and J ends lost 8 bases and 1 base respectively, with 11 bases between them. The DNA of the CDR3 is TGTGCCAGTCGGGGGGCGGGAACTAATGAAAAACTGTTTTTT. It specifies CASRGAGTNEKLFF.

The chain employs TRBV19 and TRBJ1-1; perhaps TRBD1 as D (5 bases). CDR1 and CDR2 from the germline V gene are LNHDA and SQIVND (reference sequence). V was clipped by 2 bases and J by 2 bases, with 9 bases between them. The CDR3 is 14 amino acids. DNA for the CDR3: TGTGCCAGTAGTATAATGCAGGGAAACACTGAAGCTTTCTTT. It yields the protein CASSIMQGNTEAFF.

The chain is built from TRBV21-1 and TRBJ1-4; TRBD1, the D gene given by the table, was not confirmed from the DNA. TRBV21-1 is designated a pseudogene. CDR3 length equals 14 residues. DNA of the CDR3: TGTGCCAGCGGCACAGGGCTGGGTGAAGAAAAACTGTTTTTT. Encoded protein: CASGTGLGEEKLFF.

The V call is TRBV6-2 or TRBV6-3, the J call TRBJ2-7; TRBD1 matches at 7 bases. V trimming: 4 bases; J trimming: 3 bases; junction bases outside the gene matches: 3. Germline V gene lookup returns CDR1 MNHEY and CDR2 SVGEGT. The CDR3 has 13 amino acids. The CDR3 reads CASSWGTVYEQYF. The CDR3 DNA reads as TGTGCCAGCAGTTGGGGGACAGTCTACGAGCAGTACTTC.

This rearrangement joins TRBV9 to TRBJ2-1, with 7 bases fitting TRBD1. The CDR3 is 14 residues long. Germline V CDR1 and CDR2: SGDLS, YYNGEE. With 1 base clipped from V and 7 bases from J, the junction kept 5 bases outside the gene matches. The CDR3 DNA reads as TGTGCCAGCAGCGTAAAGGGGGCGCTTAATGAGCAGTTCTTC. Protein: CASSVKGALNEQFF.

This chain joins TRBV3-1 (or the pseudogene TRBV3-2) and TRBJ1-6; D remains unclear. Germline V gives CDR1 LGHDT, CDR2 YNNKEL (reference sequence). The ends were cut back, 6 bases at V and 11 bases at J, with 17 bases in the middle. This CDR3 has 14 residues. The CDR3 DNA sequence: TGTGCCAGCAGTCTTGGGGAGTCCTTGACACCCCTCCACTTT. Its protein is CASSLGESLTPLHF.

This clone occurred once. V and J are TRBV19 and TRBJ2-4, with 10 bases fitting TRBD2. Germline V gene lookup returns CDR1 LNHDA and CDR2 SQIVND (reference sequence). This CDR3 spans 14 amino acids. CDR3 DNA: TGTGCAGCCTCGGCTAGCGGGAGAACAAACATTCAGTACTTC. Its translation: CAASASGRTNIQYF. Full variable domain (remainder filled in from reference TRBV19 and TRBJ2-4): DGGITQSPKYLFRKEGQNVTLSCEQNLNHDAMYWYRQDPGQGLRLIYYSQIVNDFQKGDIAEGYSVSREKKESFPLTVTSAQKNPTAFYLCAASASGRTNIQYFGAGTRLSVL.

The J gene is TRBJ1-5, the V gene TRBV6-5; tentatively, D is TRBD1 (6 bases). The V end was cut by 7 bases, the J end by 11 bases, with 18 bases between. The CDR3 contains 13 residues. From germline, CDR1 is MNHEY and CDR2 SVGAGI. This chain's CDR3 is CASTGHPRGSQHF. For the CDR3, the DNA is TGTGCCAGCACTGGACATCCCAGGGGCTCCCAGCATTTT.

CDR3 region: CASSRRAADYEQYF. CDR3 nucleotide sequence: TGTGCCAGCAGCAGACGGGCAGCGGACTACGAGCAGTACTTC. This chain connects TRBV27 to TRBJ2-7; a weak D match, TRBD2 (5 bases). Germline assignment: CDR1 MNHEY and CDR2 SMNVEV (reference sequence). The CDR3 has 14 residues. The V gene lost 6 bases and the J gene lost 3 bases, with 15 bases spanning the gap.

The rearrangement uses TRBV11-2 and TRBJ2-1; possibly TRBD1 for D (6 bases). This CDR3 is 15 amino acids long. Germline V CDR1 and CDR2: SGHAT, FQNNGV. Trimming stripped 0 bases from V and 1 base from J, with 7 bases between. This CDR3 reads CASSLDQGSYNEQFF. The DNA of the CDR3 is TGTGCCAGCAGCTTAGACCAGGGGTCCTACAATGAGCAGTTCTTC.

This rearrangement joins TRBV19 to TRBJ1-2, with 10 nucleotides matching TRBD1. Germline assignment: CDR1 LNHDA and CDR2 SQIVND (reference sequence). Losses at the gene ends were 9 bases for V and 5 bases for J; bases not matched to a gene: 12. This CDR3 has 15 residues. As DNA, the CDR3 is TGTGCCAGCGCCCACAACGGACAGGGGGGGTATGGCTACACCTTC. Its translation is CASAHNGQGGYGYTF.

The V gene is TRBV6-4, the J gene TRBJ2-3; TRBD1 is a possible D gene (7 bases). Germline assignment: CDR1 MRHNA and CDR2 SNTAGT. The CDR3 covers 15 residues. With 3 bases removed from V and 3 bases from J, the gap between germline ends came to 13 bases. CDR3 nucleotide sequence: TGTGCCAGCAGTGAGGGGCAGGGGGGAACAGATACGCAGTATTTT. This codes for CASSEGQGGTDTQYF.

This clone has just one count. The rearrangement uses TRBV20-1 and TRBJ2-7, with TRBD2 matching 8 bases. Germline V CDR1 and CDR2: DFQATT, SNEGSKA (reference sequence). The CDR3 sequence is 11 residues long. After removal of 6 bases from V and 5 bases from J, the junction contained 3 bases not matched to a gene. In DNA, the CDR3 is TGCAGTGCGGGGGGACTAGACGAGCAGTACTTC. As protein: CSAGGLDEQYF.

In its sample, this clone was seen a few times. The chain employs TRBV4-3 and TRBJ1-2; TRBD1 agrees at 8 bases. Trimming at V came to 3 bases and at J to 4 bases, leaving 4 bases not matched to a gene. The CDR3 is 14 amino acids. CDR1 and CDR2 from the germline V gene are LGHNA and YSLEER. CDR3 in DNA: TGCGCCAGCAGCCAGGACAGGGTGTCCTATGGCTACACCTTC. Translation gives CASSQDRVSYGYTF.

This rearrangement joins TRBV19 to TRBJ2-3, with 8 nucleotides matching TRBD2. With 4 bases clipped from V and 4 bases from J, the junction kept 7 bases outside the gene matches. The CDR3 contains 15 residues. CDR1 and CDR2 from the germline V gene are LNHDA and SQIVND (reference sequence). DNA for the CDR3: TGTGCCAGTAGTAGGGGTGGAGCGGGGGCAGATACGCAGTATTTT. As protein: CASSRGGAGADTQYF.

This rearrangement joins TRBV10-1 to TRBJ1-4; 8 bases match TRBD1. The CDR3 is 16 amino acids. V was pared by 3 bases and J by 4 bases, with 7 bases of the junction left unmatched. Germline V gene data show CDR1 as WNHNN and CDR2 as SYGVQD (reference sequence). The CDR3 DNA reads TGCGCCAGCAGTGAATATATAGGACAGGGTAATGAAAAACTGTTTTTT. It codes for CASSEYIGQGNEKLFF.

Only one count was recorded for this clone. The chain is built from TRBV27 and TRBJ2-6; a weak D match, TRBD1 (5 bases). Germline CDR1 is MNHEY and CDR2 is SMNVEV (reference sequence). V lost 2 bases to trimming and J lost 2 bases, with 10 bases between them. This CDR3 contains 16 residues. The CDR3 DNA follows: TGTGCCAGCAGTTTAGGCAGGGTAGCTGGGGCCAACGTCCTGACTTTC. This codes for CASSLGRVAGANVLTF.

The J gene is TRBJ2-1, the V gene TRBV7-8, with 9 bases lining up with TRBD2. Germline-derived CDR1 and CDR2 are SGHVS and FQNEAQ. This CDR3 spans 14 amino acids. With V trimmed by 5 bases and J by 6 bases, 5 bases remained unmatched. The CDR3 DNA is TGTGCCAGCAGCCCGCGGGAGGGCCTCAATGAGCAGTTCTTC. It translates to CASSPREGLNEQFF.

This sequence joins TRBV27 and TRBJ2-6; TRBD1 matches at 8 bases. Germline V lookup: CDR1 MNHEY, CDR2 SMNVEV (reference sequence). The CDR3 has 17 amino acids. V lost 8 bases to trimming and J lost 4 bases; unmatched junction nucleotides: 13. This CDR3 is CASGPYLQGAGANVLTF. Written as DNA, the CDR3 is TGTGCCAGCGGACCCTATCTTCAGGGGGCCGGGGCCAACGTCCTGACTTTC.

This clone occurred once. This sequence joins TRBV4-2 and TRBJ2-7; the D gene is possibly TRBD1 (6 bases). CDR3 size: 15 residues. Trimming pared 0 bases from V and 0 bases from J, leaving 9 bases between. Per the germline V gene, CDR1 is LGHNA and CDR2 is YNFKEQ. The CDR3 region is CASSQEQGSSYEQYF. In nucleotides, the CDR3 is TGTGCCAGCAGCCAAGAGCAGGGGTCCTCCTACGAGCAGTACTTC.

The V and J genes are TRBV11-2 and TRBJ2-5; 11 positions match TRBD1. Per the germline V gene, CDR1 is SGHAT and CDR2 is FQNNGV. Trimming took 5 bases from V and 7 from J; bases not matched to a gene: 9. The CDR3 covers 15 residues. The CDR3 bases are TGTGCCAGCAGCCGACCCGGGACAGGGGGGGTGACCCAGTACTTC. It codes for CASSRPGTGGVTQYF.

The genes are TRBV6-5 and TRBJ1-5; D gene ambiguous. V dropped 11 bases and J dropped 8 bases, with 22 bases sitting between them. CDR1 MNHEY and CDR2 SVGAGI come from the germline V gene. This CDR3 is built from 14 residues. CDR3 loop: CASTPTAMVEPQHF. In nucleotides, the CDR3 is TGTGCCTCTACACCAACAGCAATGGTGGAGCCCCAGCATTTT.

This chain joins TRBV7-9 and TRBJ2-2; tentative D call: TRBD1 (6 bases). V lost 7 bases, J lost 2 bases, and 14 bases lay in between. The CDR3 is made up of 15 amino acids. Germline CDR1 is SEHNR and CDR2 is FQNEAQ (reference sequence). In DNA, the CDR3 is TGTGCCAGCATAACAGGGAATCCCAACACCGGGGAGCTGTTTTTT. Its translation: CASITGNPNTGELFF.

The V and J genes are TRBV5-4 and TRBJ2-4, with 10 bases that match TRBD1. Per germline, CDR1 SGHNT and CDR2 YYREEE (reference sequence). The junction had 10 bases not matched to a gene; V was cut back by 1 base and J by 6 bases. CDR3 size: 17 residues. The CDR3 loop reads CASSLLGQGRKRNIQYF. CDR3 coding DNA: TGTGCCAGCAGCTTGTTGGGACAGGGGAGGAAAAGAAACATTCAGTACTTC.

The chain recombines TRBV5-4 with TRBJ2-7, with TRBD2 identical over 7 bases. The CDR3 spans 15 residues. Germline trimming cut 7 bases from V and 2 bases from J; bases unmatched to any gene: 12. CDR1 and CDR2 (germline): SGHNT, YYREEE (reference sequence). The CDR3 DNA reads as TGTGCCAGCGGACAATTCCGGGACTATCCCTACGAGCAGTACTTC. Amino acid sequence: CASGQFRDYPYEQYF.

The chain has TRBV5-1 and TRBJ2-2, with 8 positions matching TRBD1. The CDR3 runs to 14 residues. V was clipped by 0 bases and J by 9 bases; unmatched bases: 4. Germline values: CDR1 SGHRS, CDR2 YFSETQ. This chain's CDR3 is CASSLAGQGRELFF. Here the CDR3 DNA reads TGCGCCAGCAGCTTGGCCGGACAGGGTCGGGAGCTGTTTTTT.